A selection of T cell receptor beta chains follows, all from one sample in a study of blood T cell repertoires in COVID-19. TCRdb's copy holds only in-frame clones and misses some; the assay was immunoSEQ multiplex PCR. The sample has about 250,000 clones, around 83% seen once. The sequencing sample was made of peripheral blood. Receptors were obtained from a man of 80 years or more with acute or convalescent COVID-19. CDR3s include the opening cysteine and the closing phenylalanine or tryptophan. The order of the fields is J gene, V gene, clone size, D gene, CDR3 protein, CDR3 DNA. A D gene is named only where the DNA matches it firmly. Size is stated for part of the rows, as once, few or many counts, or as a class when the clone is expanded.

J gene: TRBJ2-5
V gene: TRBV6-5
clone size: once
D gene: NA
CDR3 protein: CASSTDDDIETQYF
CDR3 DNA: TGTGCCAGCAGTACAGACGATGACATCGAGACCCAGTACTTC

J gene: TRBJ1-6
V gene: TRBV25-1
clone size: NA
D gene: NA
CDR3 protein: CASTVGSSPLHF
CDR3 DNA: TGTGCCAGCACCGTGGGCTCCTCACCCCTCCACTTT

J gene: TRBJ1-3
V gene: TRBV3-1/TRBV3-2
clone size: NA
D gene: NA
CDR3 protein: CASRRDLAGNTIYF
CDR3 DNA: TGTGCCAGCAGGCGGGACTTGGCTGGAAACACCATATATTTT

J gene: TRBJ2-7
V gene: TRBV11-2
clone size: NA
D gene: NA
CDR3 protein: CASSPKPGGQYF
CDR3 DNA: TGTGCCAGCAGCCCCAAGCCCGGCGGGCAGTACTTC

J gene: TRBJ1-5
V gene: TRBV15
clone size: NA
D gene: NA
CDR3 protein: CATSRGRGGGGIQPQHF
CDR3 DNA: TGTGCCACCAGCAGAGGGAGGGGGGGTGGAGGTATTCAGCCCCAGCATTTT

J gene: TRBJ2-3
V gene: TRBV18
clone size: NA
D gene: NA
CDR3 protein: CASSPKDSSDTQYF
CDR3 DNA: TGTGCCAGCTCACCAAAGGACAGCTCAGATACGCAGTATTTT

J gene: TRBJ1-1
V gene: TRBV5-6
clone size: NA
D gene: NA
CDR3 protein: CASSLSDGLNTEAFF
CDR3 DNA: TGTGCCAGCAGCCTTAGCGACGGACTGAACACTGAAGCTTTCTTT

J gene: TRBJ2-5
V gene: TRBV28
clone size: NA
D gene: TRBD2
CDR3 protein: CASSKATSAGQETQYF
CDR3 DNA: TGTGCCAGCAGCAAAGCCACTAGCGCCGGACAAGAGACCCAGTACTTC

J gene: TRBJ2-7
V gene: TRBV28
clone size: NA
D gene: TRBD2
CDR3 protein: CASSSSGSINEQYF
CDR3 DNA: TGTGCCAGCAGTTCCAGCGGGAGTATCAACGAGCAGTACTTC

J gene: TRBJ2-7
V gene: TRBV6-2/TRBV6-3
clone size: NA
D gene: NA
CDR3 protein: CASSRNGPGEQYF
CDR3 DNA: TGTGCCAGCAGTCGAAATGGCCCGGGGGAGCAGTACTTC

J gene: TRBJ2-4
V gene: TRBV21-1
clone size: NA
D gene: NA
CDR3 protein: CASTLSGEAKNIQYF
CDR3 DNA: TGTGCCAGCACTCTTAGCGGGGAAGCCAAAAACATTCAGTACTTC

J gene: TRBJ2-1
V gene: TRBV28
clone size: NA
D gene: NA
CDR3 protein: CASSFVRGRSYNEQFF
CDR3 DNA: TGTGCCAGCAGTTTCGTCAGGGGTCGCTCCTACAATGAGCAGTTCTTC

J gene: TRBJ2-2
V gene: TRBV18
clone size: NA
D gene: TRBD2
CDR3 protein: CASSLFVGTSGGELFF
CDR3 DNA: TGTGCCAGCTCACTATTCGTAGGGACTAGCGGCGGGGAGCTGTTTTTT

J gene: TRBJ2-1
V gene: TRBV3-1/TRBV3-2
clone size: NA
D gene: TRBD1
CDR3 protein: CASSQDPGQGLNEQFF
CDR3 DNA: TGTGCCAGCAGCCAAGATCCGGGACAGGGGTTAAATGAGCAGTTCTTC

J gene: TRBJ2-5
V gene: TRBV5-1
clone size: NA
D gene: NA
CDR3 protein: CASSALGSGQETQYF
CDR3 DNA: TGCGCCAGCAGTGCTTTGGGCAGTGGGCAGGAGACCCAGTACTTC

J gene: TRBJ2-7
V gene: TRBV6-1
clone size: NA
D gene: TRBD2
CDR3 protein: CASSEGPWGGLSYEQYF
CDR3 DNA: TGTGCCAGCAGTGAAGGTCCCTGGGGGGGATTGAGCTACGAGCAGTACTTC

J gene: TRBJ2-2
V gene: TRBV5-5
clone size: NA
D gene: TRBD1
CDR3 protein: CASSWTGGDTGELFF
CDR3 DNA: TGTGCCAGCAGCTGGACAGGGGGCGACACCGGGGAGCTGTTTTTT

J gene: TRBJ2-1
V gene: TRBV6-1
clone size: NA
D gene: NA
CDR3 protein: CASSEVGAPYNEQFF
CDR3 DNA: TGTGCCAGCAGTGAAGTAGGGGCCCCCTACAATGAGCAGTTCTTC

J gene: TRBJ1-4
V gene: TRBV5-5
clone size: few
D gene: NA
CDR3 protein: CASSLLPPGSGRGMEKLFF
CDR3 DNA: TGTGCCAGCAGCTTGCTCCCCCCGGGATCAGGGCGCGGGATGGAAAAACTGTTTTTT

J gene: TRBJ1-1
V gene: TRBV3-1/TRBV3-2
clone size: NA
D gene: NA
CDR3 protein: CASSPQWGGGTEAFF
CDR3 DNA: TGTGCCAGCAGCCCCCAGTGGGGGGGAGGCACTGAAGCTTTCTTT

J gene: TRBJ1-3
V gene: TRBV6-6
clone size: few
D gene: NA
CDR3 protein: CASSQTGNPTGWNTIYF
CDR3 DNA: TGTGCCAGCAGTCAAACAGGGAATCCAACTGGATGGAACACCATATATTTT

J gene: TRBJ1-3
V gene: TRBV2
clone size: NA
D gene: NA
CDR3 protein: CASSPGFSGNTIYF
CDR3 DNA: TGTGCCAGCAGTCCAGGCTTCTCTGGAAACACCATATATTTT

J gene: TRBJ1-6
V gene: TRBV28
clone size: NA
D gene: TRBD1
CDR3 protein: CASQQGNNSPLHF
CDR3 DNA: TGTGCCAGCCAACAGGGGAATAATTCACCCCTCCACTTT

J gene: TRBJ2-3
V gene: TRBV29-1
clone size: NA
D gene: TRBD2
CDR3 protein: CRADGGSSDTQYF
CDR3 DNA: TGCAGGGCAGACGGGGGGTCCTCGGATACGCAGTATTTT

J gene: TRBJ2-7
V gene: TRBV2
clone size: NA
D gene: NA
CDR3 protein: CASNMAGTYEQYF
CDR3 DNA: TGTGCCAGCAATATGGCAGGGACCTACGAGCAGTACTTC

J gene: TRBJ1-5
V gene: TRBV7-2
clone size: NA
D gene: NA
CDR3 protein: CASSLVAVTSNQPQHF
CDR3 DNA: TGTGCCAGCAGCTTAGTGGCTGTTACCAGCAATCAGCCCCAGCATTTT

J gene: TRBJ2-1
V gene: TRBV18
clone size: few
D gene: NA
CDR3 protein: CASFAQSYNEQFF
CDR3 DNA: TGTGCCAGCTTCGCTCAGTCCTACAATGAGCAGTTCTTC

J gene: TRBJ2-2
V gene: TRBV14
clone size: NA
D gene: TRBD1
CDR3 protein: CASSQAGGNTGELFF
CDR3 DNA: TGTGCCAGCAGCCAAGCAGGGGGAAACACCGGGGAGCTGTTTTTT

J gene: TRBJ1-1
V gene: TRBV28
clone size: NA
D gene: TRBD1
CDR3 protein: CASSLSTGGTEAFF
CDR3 DNA: TGTGCCAGCAGTTTATCGACAGGGGGAACTGAAGCTTTCTTT

J gene: TRBJ1-2
V gene: TRBV19
clone size: NA
D gene: NA
CDR3 protein: CASRNRDGNYGYTF
CDR3 DNA: TGTGCCAGTAGAAACAGGGACGGGAACTATGGCTACACCTTC

J gene: TRBJ1-6
V gene: TRBV5-6
clone size: NA
D gene: NA
CDR3 protein: CASSSGVYNSPLHF
CDR3 DNA: TGTGCCAGCAGCTCCGGGGTTTATAATTCACCCCTCCACTTT

J gene: TRBJ1-2
V gene: TRBV12-3/TRBV12-4
clone size: NA
D gene: TRBD1
CDR3 protein: CASKLADRDGYTF
CDR3 DNA: TGTGCCAGCAAACTCGCCGACAGGGATGGCTACACCTTC

J gene: TRBJ2-7
V gene: TRBV6-5
clone size: NA
D gene: NA
CDR3 protein: CASSLRGEQYF
CDR3 DNA: TGTGCCAGCAGCCTCAGGGGCGAGCAGTACTTC